This entry concerns a single T cell receptor beta chain. This clone occurred once. Its recognized antigen is unknown. Base quality data are lacking; no much larger clone is found one base away. Genomic DNA was extracted from sorted cells with the Quick-DNA Microprep Kit. Amplification of TCRbeta DNA was done with the immunoSEQ hsTCRbeta kit, following the protocol from the manufacturer. An Illumina MiSeq instrument was used to sequence the TCRbeta libraries. For the original study's pipeline: Following removal of out-of-frame sequences, about 2,200,000 distinct TCRbeta sequences were retained, with an average of roughly 70,000 per individual. Each individual was scored according to the count of fewer than 200 previously reported CMV-associated TCRbeta sequences and the total productive distinct TCRbeta count. A beta-binomial model was reimplemented in Python, and random forests from scikit-learn, run with default parameters, were trained on data from the US cohort. On the Belgian cohort, classifier performance was reported as the median AUC, along with percentile confidence intervals, across 10,000 bootstrap iterations. This is the immuneACCESS table as TCRdb keeps it, with only in-frame sequences that have V and J called. A part of the clones is gone; compared with another copy, unresolved V genes explain less than half, and the rest is unexplained. V, J and clone size are taken as reported in that table, and D and trimming were inferred from the DNA itself. This sample is represented by some 30,000 clones; around four fifths of them were singletons. Less than 0.8% of the sample rests with the top ten.

Sequences SGHNT (CDR1) and YYREEE (CDR2) are obtained from the germline V gene (reference sequence). V drops 4 bases and J drops 6 bases, leaving 14 bases in between. The CDR3 starts with the cysteine, ends with the phenylalanine, and has 15 residues. The DNA shown is the 45-base CDR3, in frame from base 1. This sample was taken from a study of memory CD4+ T cells and cytomegalovirus serostatus (dated by TCRdb to the late 2010s). Describing the broader study: The cohort included about 33 healthy adults from Belgium, of whom 9 were CMV seropositive and 24 were CMV seronegative. To replicate a published TCR-based CMV serostatus classifier, the study sequenced CD4+ memory TCRbeta repertoires from a Belgian cohort whose cytomegalovirus serostatus was known. Results and caveats for the whole study, not just this receptor: The results were interpreted as suggesting that the CMV-associated TCR signature is largely present in the CD4+ memory repertoire. For predicting CMV serostatus, the median bootstrapped AUC was roughly 0.95 using the original framework and 0.91 using a US-trained random forest. On the Belgian cohort, the classifier based on the original framework reached a median bootstrapped AUC of about 0.96, with a 95% CI of 0.76-1.00. Of 164 previously reported CMV-associated TCRbeta sequences, 55 to 75 appeared in the CD4+ memory repertoires, each in one to five individuals. Only CD4+CD45RO+ memory cells were sequenced, in contrast to the original study, which included naive and memory CD4+ and CD8+ populations.

A FACSAria II was used to sort memory CD4+ T cells, defined as single viable CD3+CD4+CD8-CD45RO+ cells. CMV serostatus was determined with a Roche Elecsys assay detecting serum IgG against CMV pp150, pp28, p38 and p52. After the samples were thawed, total CD4+ T cells were enriched through positive selection using CD4 magnetic microbeads. The samples came from a separate study whose specific focus was interrogating the CD4+ T cell memory repertoire. Peripheral blood mononuclear cells were isolated and cryopreserved following standard operating procedures; serum was stored at -80 °C. The staining used CD3-PerCP (BW264/56), CD4-APC (RPA-T4), CD45RO-PE (UCHT1) and CD8-Pacific Orange (3B5) antibodies, and Sytox blue was used to exclude non-viable cells.

The sequence is built from TRBV5-4 and TRBJ1-6; confidence is insufficient to name the D gene. Sequenced material: memory CD4+ T cells from blood. This sequence originates from an adult in good health and CMV-seronegative. Some clones in this sample may be carry-over from other donors' samples. The encoded CDR3 is CASSPHAESNSPLHF. The DNA sequence reads TGTGCCAGCAGCCCCCATGCGGAGAGTAATTCACCCCTCCACTTT.